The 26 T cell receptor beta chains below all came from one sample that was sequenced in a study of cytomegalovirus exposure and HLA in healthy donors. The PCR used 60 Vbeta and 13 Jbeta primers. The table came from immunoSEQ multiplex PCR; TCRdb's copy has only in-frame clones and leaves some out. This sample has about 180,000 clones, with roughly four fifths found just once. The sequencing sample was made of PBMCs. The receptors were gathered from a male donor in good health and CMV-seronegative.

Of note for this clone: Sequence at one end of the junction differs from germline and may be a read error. CDR3: CSSSLLAEQFF. CDR3 coding DNA: TGTTCCAGCAGCTTATTAGCGGAGCAGTTCTTC. The chain links TRBV7-9 to TRBJ2-1, with D maybe TRBD2 (5 bases). CDR3 length equals 11 residues. Germline CDR1 is SEHNR and CDR2 is FQNEAQ (reference sequence).

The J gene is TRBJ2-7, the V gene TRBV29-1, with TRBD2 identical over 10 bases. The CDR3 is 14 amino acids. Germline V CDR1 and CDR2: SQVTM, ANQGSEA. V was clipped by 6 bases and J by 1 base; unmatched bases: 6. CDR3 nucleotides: TGCAGCGTAGGCGGGACTAGCGTGTCCTACGAGCAGTACTTC. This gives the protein CSVGGTSVSYEQYF.

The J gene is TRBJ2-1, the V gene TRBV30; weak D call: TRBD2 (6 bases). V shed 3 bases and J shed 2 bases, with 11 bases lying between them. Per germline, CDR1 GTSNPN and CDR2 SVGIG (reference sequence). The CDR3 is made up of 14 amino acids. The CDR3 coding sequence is TGTGCCTGGAGCGGGGGAGAACCCTACAATGAGCAGTTCTTC. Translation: CAWSGGEPYNEQFF.

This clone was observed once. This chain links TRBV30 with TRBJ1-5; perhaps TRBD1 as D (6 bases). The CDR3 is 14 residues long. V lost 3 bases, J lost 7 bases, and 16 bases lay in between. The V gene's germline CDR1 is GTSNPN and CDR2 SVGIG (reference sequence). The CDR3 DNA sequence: TGTGCCTGGAGGGTACAGGGCGGGGGCCAGCCCCAGCATTTT. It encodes CAWRVQGGGQPQHF.

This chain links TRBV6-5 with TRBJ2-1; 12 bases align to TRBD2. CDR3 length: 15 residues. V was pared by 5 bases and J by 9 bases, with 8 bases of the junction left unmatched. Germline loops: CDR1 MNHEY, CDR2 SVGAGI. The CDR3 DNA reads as TGTGCCAGCAGTAGGACTAGCGGGGAGCTTGTTGAGCAGTTCTTC. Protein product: CASSRTSGELVEQFF.

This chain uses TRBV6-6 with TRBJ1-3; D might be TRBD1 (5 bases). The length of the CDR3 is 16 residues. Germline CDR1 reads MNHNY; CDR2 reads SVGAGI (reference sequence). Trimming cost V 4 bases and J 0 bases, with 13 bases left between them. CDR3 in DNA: TGTGCCAGCAGTTCGGGACTTCTTAGCTCTGGAAACACCATATATTTT. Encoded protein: CASSSGLLSSGNTIYF.

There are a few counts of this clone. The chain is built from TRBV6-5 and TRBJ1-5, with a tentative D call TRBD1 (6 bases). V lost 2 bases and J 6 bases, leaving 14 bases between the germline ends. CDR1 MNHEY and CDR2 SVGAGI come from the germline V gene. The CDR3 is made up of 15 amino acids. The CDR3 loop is CASSYAGEKGQPQHF. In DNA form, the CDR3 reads TGTGCCAGCAGTTACGCAGGGGAGAAGGGTCAGCCCCAGCATTTT.

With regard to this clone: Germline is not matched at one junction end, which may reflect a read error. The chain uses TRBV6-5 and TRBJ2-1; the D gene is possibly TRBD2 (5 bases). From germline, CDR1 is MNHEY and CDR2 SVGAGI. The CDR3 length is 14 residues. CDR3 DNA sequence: TGTGCCAGCAGTAACTCCCCCGGGAACGATGAGCAGTTCTTC. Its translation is CASSNSPGNDEQFF.

CDR3 sequence: CASSGDSSEQYF. In DNA, the CDR3 is TGTGCCAGCAGTGGCGACAGCAGCGAGCAGTACTTC. The rearrangement uses TRBV6-5 and TRBJ2-7, with D perhaps TRBD1 (5 bases). CDR1 MNHEY and CDR2 SVGAGI come from the germline V gene. Trimming pared 5 bases from V and 6 bases from J, leaving 11 bases between. The CDR3 loop spans 12 amino acids.

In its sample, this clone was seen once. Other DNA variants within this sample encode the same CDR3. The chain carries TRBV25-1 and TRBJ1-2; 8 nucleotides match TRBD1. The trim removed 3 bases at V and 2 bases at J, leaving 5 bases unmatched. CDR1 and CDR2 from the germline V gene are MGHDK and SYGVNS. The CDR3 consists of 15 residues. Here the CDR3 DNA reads TGTGCCAGCAGTGACGCCGGGACAGGAAACTATGGCTACACCTTC. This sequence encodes CASSDAGTGNYGYTF.

CDR3 bases: TGCAGCGTTGAAGGGATTAGCGGGGGGACATGGGACCAAGAGACCCAGTACTTC. As protein: CSVEGISGGTWDQETQYF. This rearrangement joins TRBV29-1 to TRBJ2-5, with 10 bases fitting TRBD2. CDR3 length: 18 amino acids. The junction had 11 bases not matched to a gene; V was cut back by 1 base and J by 0 bases. The germline gives CDR1 SQVTM, CDR2 ANQGSEA.

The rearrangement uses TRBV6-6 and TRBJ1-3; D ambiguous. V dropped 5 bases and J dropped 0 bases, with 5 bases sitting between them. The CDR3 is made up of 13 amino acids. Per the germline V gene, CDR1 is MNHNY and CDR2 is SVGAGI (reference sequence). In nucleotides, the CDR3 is TGTGCCAGCAGTAGCTACTCTGGAAACACCATATATTTT. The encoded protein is CASSSYSGNTIYF.

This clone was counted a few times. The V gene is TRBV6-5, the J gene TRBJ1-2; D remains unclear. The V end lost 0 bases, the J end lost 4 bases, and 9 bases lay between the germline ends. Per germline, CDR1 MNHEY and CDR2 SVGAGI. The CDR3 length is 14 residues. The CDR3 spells CASSYSTPGYGYTF. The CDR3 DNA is TGTGCCAGCAGTTACTCGACCCCGGGCTATGGCTACACCTTC.

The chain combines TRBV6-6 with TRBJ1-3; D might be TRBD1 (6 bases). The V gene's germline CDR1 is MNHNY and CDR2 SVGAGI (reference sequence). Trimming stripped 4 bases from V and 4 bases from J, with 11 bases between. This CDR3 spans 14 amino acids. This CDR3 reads CASSSQGFGNTIYF. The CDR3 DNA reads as TGTGCCAGCAGTTCACAGGGTTTCGGAAACACCATATATTTT.

CDR3 sequence: CASSEIYSNYGYTF. Here the CDR3 DNA reads TGTGCCAGCAGTGAAATATACAGCAACTATGGCTACACCTTC. The chain employs TRBV6-1 and TRBJ1-2; D is unclear. Germline values: CDR1 MNHNS, CDR2 SASEGT. This CDR3 is built from 14 residues. The V and J ends lost 2 bases and 2 bases respectively, with 9 bases between them.

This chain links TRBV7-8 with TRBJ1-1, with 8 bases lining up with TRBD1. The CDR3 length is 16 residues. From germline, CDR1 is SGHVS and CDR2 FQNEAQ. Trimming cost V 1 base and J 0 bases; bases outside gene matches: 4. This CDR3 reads CASSLGRGQLNTEAFF. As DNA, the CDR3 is TGTGCCAGCAGCTTAGGCAGGGGGCAGTTGAACACTGAAGCTTTCTTT.

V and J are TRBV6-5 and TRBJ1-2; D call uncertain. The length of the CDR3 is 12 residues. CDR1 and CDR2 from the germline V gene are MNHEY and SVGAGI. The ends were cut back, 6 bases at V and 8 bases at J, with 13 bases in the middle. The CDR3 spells CASRHPSGGYTF. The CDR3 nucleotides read TGTGCCAGCAGACACCCCAGCGGAGGCTACACCTTC.

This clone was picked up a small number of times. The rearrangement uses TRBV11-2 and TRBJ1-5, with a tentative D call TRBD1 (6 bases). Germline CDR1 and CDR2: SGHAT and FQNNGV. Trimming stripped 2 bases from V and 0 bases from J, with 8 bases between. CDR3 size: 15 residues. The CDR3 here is CASSLRGNSNQPQHF. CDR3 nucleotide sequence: TGTGCCAGCAGCTTAAGGGGGAATAGCAATCAGCCCCAGCATTTT.

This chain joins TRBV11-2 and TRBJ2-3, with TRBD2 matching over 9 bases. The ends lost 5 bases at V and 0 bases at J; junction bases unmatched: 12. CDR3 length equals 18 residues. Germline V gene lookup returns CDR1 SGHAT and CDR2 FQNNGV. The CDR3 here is CASSVLPASGASTDTQYF. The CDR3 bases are TGTGCCAGCAGCGTCTTACCGGCTAGCGGGGCTAGCACAGATACGCAGTATTTT.

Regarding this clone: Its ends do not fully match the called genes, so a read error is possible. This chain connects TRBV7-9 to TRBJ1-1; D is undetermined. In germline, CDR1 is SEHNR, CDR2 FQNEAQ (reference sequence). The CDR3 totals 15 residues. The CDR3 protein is CASSQDREADTEAFF. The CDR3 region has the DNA TGCGCCAGCAGCCAAGATCGAGAGGCGGACACTGAAGCTTTCTTT.

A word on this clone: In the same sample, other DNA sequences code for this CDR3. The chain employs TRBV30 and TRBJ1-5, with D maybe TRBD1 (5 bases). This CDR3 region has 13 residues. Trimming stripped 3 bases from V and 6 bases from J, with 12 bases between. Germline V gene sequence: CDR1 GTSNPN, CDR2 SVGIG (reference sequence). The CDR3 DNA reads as TGTGCCTGGAGCGGGACTGGAGGTCAGCCCCAGCATTTT. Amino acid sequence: CAWSGTGGQPQHF.

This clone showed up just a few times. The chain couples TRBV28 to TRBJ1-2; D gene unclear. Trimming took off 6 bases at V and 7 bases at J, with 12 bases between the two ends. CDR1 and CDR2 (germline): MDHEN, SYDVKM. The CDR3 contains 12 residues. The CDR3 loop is CASRYLAGGYTF. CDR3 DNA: TGTGCCAGCAGATATTTAGCTGGTGGCTACACCTTC.

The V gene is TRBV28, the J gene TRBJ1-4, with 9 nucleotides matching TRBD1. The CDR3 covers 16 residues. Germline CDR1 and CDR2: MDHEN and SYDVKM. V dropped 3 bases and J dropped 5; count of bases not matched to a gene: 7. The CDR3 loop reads CASSLGIGTGNEKLFF. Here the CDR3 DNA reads TGTGCCAGCAGTTTGGGTATCGGGACAGGGAATGAAAAACTGTTTTTT.

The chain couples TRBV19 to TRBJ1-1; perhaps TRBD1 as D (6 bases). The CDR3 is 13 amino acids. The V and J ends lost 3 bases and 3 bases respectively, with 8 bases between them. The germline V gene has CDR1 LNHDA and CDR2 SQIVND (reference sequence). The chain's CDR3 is CASSMDRDTEAFF. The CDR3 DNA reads TGTGCCAGTAGTATGGACAGAGACACTGAAGCTTTCTTT. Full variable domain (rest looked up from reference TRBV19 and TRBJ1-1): DGGITQSPKYLFRKEGQNVTLSCEQNLNHDAMYWYRQDPGQGLRLIYYSQIVNDFQKGDIAEGYSVSREKKESFPLTVTSAQKNPTAFYLCASSMDRDTEAFFGQGTRLTVV.

The CDR3 region has the DNA TGTGCCAGCAGCCCTCTAGCGGGAGCTTTTAATGAGCAGTTCTTC. Translating gives CASSPLAGAFNEQFF. The J gene is TRBJ2-1, the V gene TRBV7-2; TRBD2 matches 10 bases. With 5 bases clipped from V and 7 bases from J, the junction kept 8 bases outside the gene matches. This CDR3 has 15 amino acids. CDR1 is SGHTA, CDR2 FQGNSA, per germline.

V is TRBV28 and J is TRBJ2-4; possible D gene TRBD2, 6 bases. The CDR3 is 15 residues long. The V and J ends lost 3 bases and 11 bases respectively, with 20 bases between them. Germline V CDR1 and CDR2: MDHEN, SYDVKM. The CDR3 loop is CASSFVRAGPLLQYF. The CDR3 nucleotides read TGTGCCAGCAGTTTTGTTAGGGCGGGGCCTCTCCTTCAGTACTTC.